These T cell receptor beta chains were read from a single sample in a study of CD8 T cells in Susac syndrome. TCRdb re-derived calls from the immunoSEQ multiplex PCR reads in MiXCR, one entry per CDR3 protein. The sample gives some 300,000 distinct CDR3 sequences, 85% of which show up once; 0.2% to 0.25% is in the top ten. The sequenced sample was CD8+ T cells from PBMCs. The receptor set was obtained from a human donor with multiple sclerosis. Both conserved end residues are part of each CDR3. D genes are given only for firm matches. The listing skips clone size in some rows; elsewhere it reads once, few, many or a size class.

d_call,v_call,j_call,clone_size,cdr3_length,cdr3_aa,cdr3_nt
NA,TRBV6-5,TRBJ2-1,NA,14,CASSSGSGVNEQFF,TGTGCCAGCAGTTCCGGGTCTGGGGTGAATGAGCAGTTCTTC
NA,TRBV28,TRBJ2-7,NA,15,CASSFGVAATYEQYF,TGTGCCAGCAGTTTTGGGGTGGCAGCCACCTACGAGCAGTACTTC
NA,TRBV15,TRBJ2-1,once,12,CATTTPYNEQFF,TGTGCCACCACCACCCCCTACAATGAGCAGTTCTTC
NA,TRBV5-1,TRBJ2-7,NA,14,CASTPSVAAYEQYF,TGCGCCAGCACCCCCTCGGTAGCGGCCTACGAGCAGTACTTC
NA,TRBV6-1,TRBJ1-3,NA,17,CASRTSHRELSGNTIYF,TGTGCCAGCAGGACCTCTCACAGGGAACTCTCCGGAAACACCATATATTTT
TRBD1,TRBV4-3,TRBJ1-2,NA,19,CASSQDLRDRTGAIYGYTF,TGCGCCAGCAGCCAAGACCTTCGAGACCGTACAGGGGCGATTTATGGCTACACCTTC
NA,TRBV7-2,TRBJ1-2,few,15,CASSSSDRPISGYTF,TGTGCCAGCAGCTCCTCCGACAGGCCCATATCTGGCTACACCTTC
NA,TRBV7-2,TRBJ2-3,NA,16,CASSLVQQEATDTQYF,TGTGCCAGCAGCTTAGTTCAGCAGGAGGCCACAGATACGCAGTATTTT
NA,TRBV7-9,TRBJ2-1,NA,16,CASSLVPRRGYNEQFF,TGTGCCAGCAGCTTAGTCCCCCGCAGGGGCTACAATGAGCAGTTCTTC
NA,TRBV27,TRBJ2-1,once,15,CASSSLTSSYNEQFF,TGTGCCAGCAGTTCCCTAACTAGCTCCTACAATGAGCAGTTCTTC
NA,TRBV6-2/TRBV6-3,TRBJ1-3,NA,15,CASSSGRPSGNTIYF,TGTGCCAGCAGTTCAGGACGGCCCTCTGGAAACACCATATATTTT
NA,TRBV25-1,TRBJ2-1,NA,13,CASSESGGNEQFF,TGTGCCAGCAGTGAATCTGGCGGGAATGAGCAGTTCTTC
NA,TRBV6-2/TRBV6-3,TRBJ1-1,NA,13,CASILGGWTEAFF,TGTGCCAGCATCTTGGGGGGCTGGACTGAAGCTTTCTTT
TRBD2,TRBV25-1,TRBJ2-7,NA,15,CASSVPSGITYEQYF,TGTGCCAGCAGTGTTCCTAGCGGGATTACCTACGAGCAGTACTTC
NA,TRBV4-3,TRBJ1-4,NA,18,CASSQQGPRRRQGEKLFF,TGCGCCAGCAGCCAACAAGGGCCTCGTAGGCGGCAGGGTGAAAAACTGTTTTTT
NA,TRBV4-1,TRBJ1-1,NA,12,CASSQGLTEAFF,TGCGCCAGCAGCCAGGGTTTGACTGAAGCTTTCTTT
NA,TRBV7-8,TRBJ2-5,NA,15,CASSLDSNLQETQYF,TGTGCCAGCAGCCTGGACAGCAACCTCCAAGAGACCCAGTACTTC
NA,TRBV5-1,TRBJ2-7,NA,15,CASSLAEGKFYEQYF,TGCGCCAGCAGCTTGGCCGAGGGGAAGTTTTACGAGCAGTACTTC